This T cell receptor (beta chain) was obtained from a study of T cell clonotyping in hematopoietic cell transplantation. Germline lookup yields CDR1 GTSNPN and CDR2 SVGIG (reference sequence). The CDR3 loop spans 17 amino acids. V lost 0 bases, J lost 7 bases, and 24 bases lay in between. TCRdb's copy holds only in-frame clones and misses some; the assay was immunoSEQ multiplex PCR. The sample holds about 28,000 clones, 82% seen once. Time point defined: recipient sample about 28 days before transplant, after cytoreduction. Recipient blood drawn about 28 days pretransplant and days 30, 100, 180 after.

This sample comprised peripheral blood mononuclear cells, obtained before stem cell transplant. The V and J genes are TRBV30 and TRBJ2-5, with D possibly matching TRBD2 (5 bases). The sequence came from a man in his forties or fifties with acute myeloid leukemia. Some clones in this sample may be carry-over from other donors' samples. The CDR3 sequence is CAWSVQSVGGTLGTQYF. The CDR3, as DNA: TGTGCCTGGAGTGTACAGTCCGTTGGAGGAACCCTAGGGACCCAGTACTTC.